The rows below give T cell receptor beta chains drawn from one sample of a study of vaccination and CD4 T cells after COVID-19. For these TCRs, the target antigens are not known. TCRdb processed the PCR reads anew with MiXCR; each CDR3 protein has one entry. The sample has some 11,000 distinct CDR3 sequences; 60% to 80% are singletons. Sequencing was carried out using CD4+ T cells from blood, cultured in vitro. The source is a human donor who had recovered from COVID-19. Each CDR3 is given with its conserved first and last residue. The D gene is left open where the match is weak. Size tells how often a clone was seen (once, few, many) or the class of an expanded clone, and some rows leave it out.

D,V,size,J,CDR3,DNA
TRBD2,TRBV11-2,-,TRBJ2-1,CASSLDRDRGGFF,TGTGCCAGCAGCTTAGATAGGGACCGCGGGGGGTTCTTC
TRBD1,TRBV2,-,TRBJ1-5,CASSPPRTGRSNQPQHF,TGTGCCAGCAGTCCACCGCGGACAGGGCGAAGCAATCAGCCCCAGCATTTT
-,TRBV29-1,-,TRBJ2-1,CSVGPGLHEQFF,TGCAGCGTTGGCCCAGGGCTTCATGAGCAGTTCTTC
-,TRBV30,-,TRBJ1-6,CAWSGVFSPLHF,TGTGCCTGGAGTGGGGTGTTTTCACCCCTCCACTTT
-,TRBV7-3,-,TRBJ2-1,CASSLQGGQWMVF,TGTGCCAGCAGCTTACAGGGGGGGCAATGGATGGTCTTC
-,TRBV27,few,TRBJ2-7,CASSPGVGSSYEQYF,TGTGCCAGCAGCCCGGGGGTGGGAAGCTCCTACGAGCAGTACTTC
-,TRBV19,-,TRBJ2-2,CASNFGTPNPGELFF,TGTGCCAGTAACTTCGGGACACCAAACCCCGGGGAGCTGTTTTTT
TRBD2,TRBV15,-,TRBJ2-1,CATSKELAGGGNEQFF,TGTGCCACCAGCAAAGAACTAGCGGGAGGAGGCAATGAGCAGTTCTTC
-,TRBV7-6,-,TRBJ2-7,CASSSPLGRTSYEQYF,TGTGCCAGCAGCTCTCCCCTGGGGCGGACATCCTACGAGCAGTACTTC
-,TRBV28,-,TRBJ1-1,CASSPRTGMNTEAFF,TGTGCCAGCAGCCCACGGACGGGGATGAACACTGAAGCTTTCTTT
-,TRBV19,once,TRBJ1-5,CASSISFGRGNRPQHF,TGTGCCAGTAGTATAAGTTTCGGCAGGGGTAATCGGCCCCAGCATTTT
-,TRBV10-3,-,TRBJ1-2,CAISERGLGYGYTF,TGTGCCATCAGTGAGAGGGGATTAGGCTATGGCTACACCTTC
TRBD2,TRBV14,-,TRBJ2-5,CASSLAGAETQYF,TGTGCCAGCAGCCTAGCGGGAGCCGAGACCCAGTACTTC
TRBD1,TRBV7-2,-,TRBJ1-1,CASSYQGQTNTEAFF,TGTGCCAGCAGCTACCAGGGACAGACGAACACTGAAGCTTTCTTT
-,TRBV19,-,TRBJ1-5,CASSIEPSPQHF,TGTGCCAGTAGTATAGAGCCATCGCCCCAGCATTTT
TRBD1,TRBV12-3/TRBV12-4,-,TRBJ1-1,CASSLPSGGQGYVGTEAFF,TGTGCCAGCAGTTTACCCTCGGGGGGACAGGGGTATGTGGGCACTGAAGCTTTCTTT
-,TRBV19,few,TRBJ1-5,CASSRGGLDSQPQHF,TGTGCCAGTAGCCGGGGGGGATTGGACTCTCAGCCCCAGCATTTT
-,TRBV24-1,-,TRBJ2-5,CATSDSGAGGTQYF,TGTGCCACCAGTGACTCGGGGGCTGGGGGGACCCAGTACTTC
-,TRBV6-1,-,TRBJ1-3,CASMRDSGNTIYF,TGTGCCAGTATGAGGGACTCTGGAAACACCATATATTTT
-,TRBV30,-,TRBJ1-5,CAWSSGTMNQPQHF,TGTGCCTGGAGTTCCGGGACAATGAATCAGCCCCAGCATTTT
-,TRBV21-1,once,TRBJ2-7,CASSVDPGPYEQYF,TGTGCCAGCAGCGTAGATCCGGGACCCTACGAGCAGTACTTC
-,TRBV2,-,TRBJ2-5,CASSDNRGTQYF,TGTGCCAGCAGTGACAATCGGGGGACCCAGTACTTC
-,TRBV7-2,once,TRBJ1-2,CASSNFPLYTF,TGTGCCAGCAGCAACTTCCCCCTGTACACCTTC
-,TRBV6-5,-,TRBJ1-2,CASSYRTNYGYTF,TGTGCCAGCAGTTACAGGACAAACTATGGCTACACCTTC
TRBD2,TRBV5-1,-,TRBJ2-7,CASSLATSGSPYEQYF,TGCGCCAGCAGCTTGGCCACTAGCGGGAGTCCCTACGAGCAGTACTTC
TRBD1,TRBV7-3,-,TRBJ1-3,CASSAQTGATIYF,TGTGCCAGCAGCGCCCAGACAGGGGCCACCATATATTTT
-,TRBV27,-,TRBJ2-4,CASRVRGVVKNIQYF,TGTGCCAGCAGGGTGAGAGGTGTCGTCAAAAACATTCAGTACTTC
-,TRBV12-3/TRBV12-4,once,TRBJ2-5,CASSFALDETQYF,TGTGCCAGCAGTTTTGCTTTAGATGAGACCCAGTACTTC
-,TRBV28,-,TRBJ1-6,CASSLRSTLASPLHF,TGTGCCAGCAGTTTAAGATCCACCCTCGCCTCACCCCTCCACTTT
-,TRBV7-6,large,TRBJ1-5,CASSLGGTNQPQHF,TGTGCCAGCAGCTTGGGCGGCACAAATCAGCCCCAGCATTTT
-,TRBV6-1,-,TRBJ1-2,CASRKDSYGYTF,TGTGCCAGCAGGAAAGATAGCTATGGCTACACCTTC